This T cell receptor beta chain was sequenced during a study of CD8 T cells in ankylosing spondylitis. Study findings and constraints: For ankylosing spondylitis blood, a TCR beta motif of about 8 highly homologous variants appeared characteristic. Prior work had noted some motif variants in reactive arthritis blood and synovial fluid. Disease-linked clones displayed a CD8+ phenotype and appeared relatively rarely in peripheral blood. Matched synovial fluid from ankylosing spondylitis patients was reported to be enriched for disease-linked clones.

As for this clonotype: Its specificity is unknown.

Each TCR beta library was made by quantitative 5'-RACE that incorporated molecular barcodes. TCRdb ran MiXCR on the 5' RACE reads and lists one entry per CDR3 protein. Of around 450,000 distinct CDR3 sequences in the sample, roughly a quarter were seen once. The CDR3 contains 15 residues. V was pared by 3 bases and J by 0 bases, with 9 bases between. Germline V gene data show CDR1 as SNHLY and CDR2 as FYNNEI. This receptor was obtained from a male donor with ankylosing spondylitis. The chain employs TRBV2 and TRBJ1-3; TRBD1 might be the D (5 bases). The sample consisted of blood, either unsorted or a sorted T cell fraction (not recorded which). The CDR3 region is CASSEQGISGNTIYF. The CDR3, as DNA: TGTGCCAGCAGTGAGCAGGGAATCTCTGGAAACACCATATATTTT. Variable domain in full (rest from reference TRBV2 and TRBJ1-3): EPEVTQTPSHQVTQMGQEVILRCVPISNHLYFYWYRQILGQKVEFLVSFYNNEISEKSEIFDDQFSVERPDGSNFTLKIRSTKLEDSAMYFCASSEQGISGNTIYFGEGSWLTVV.